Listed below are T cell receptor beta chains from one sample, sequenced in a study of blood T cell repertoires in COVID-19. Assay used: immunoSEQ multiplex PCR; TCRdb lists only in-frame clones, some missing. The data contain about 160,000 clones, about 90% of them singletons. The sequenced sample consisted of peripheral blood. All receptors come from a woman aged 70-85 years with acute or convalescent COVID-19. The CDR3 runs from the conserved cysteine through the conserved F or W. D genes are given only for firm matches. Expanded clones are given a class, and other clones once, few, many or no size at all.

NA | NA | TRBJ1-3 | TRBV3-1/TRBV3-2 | CASSQDPGVSGNTIYF | TGTGCCAGCAGCCAAGATCCCGGGGTCTCTGGAAACACCATATATTTT
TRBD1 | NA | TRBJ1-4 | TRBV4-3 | CASSQGPGQGAGEKLFF | TGCGCCAGCAGCCAGGGACCGGGACAGGGGGCGGGTGAAAAACTGTTTTTT
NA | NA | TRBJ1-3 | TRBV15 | CATSRDMKPSRAEGNTIYF | TGTGCCACCAGCAGAGATATGAAGCCGTCCCGCGCTGAAGGAAACACCATATATTTT
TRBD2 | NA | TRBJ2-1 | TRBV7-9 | CASSLSSGRANEQFF | TGTGCCAGCAGCTTATCTAGCGGGAGGGCCAATGAGCAGTTCTTC
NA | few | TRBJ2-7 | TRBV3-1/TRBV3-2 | CASSQWGGQGIF | TGTGCCAGCAGCCAATGGGGGGGGCAGGGGATCTTC
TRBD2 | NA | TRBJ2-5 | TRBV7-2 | CASSLGLAGGVTQYF | TGTGCCAGCAGCTTAGGACTAGCGGGAGGGGTGACCCAGTACTTC
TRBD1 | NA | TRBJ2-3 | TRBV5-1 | CASKGQATQYF | TGCGCCAGCAAGGGACAGGCTACGCAGTATTTT
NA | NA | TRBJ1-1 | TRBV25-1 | CASSELLTDTEAFF | TGTGCCAGCAGTGAATTGTTAACGGACACTGAAGCTTTCTTT
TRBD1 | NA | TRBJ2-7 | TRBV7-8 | CASSRTGGSYEQYF | TGTGCCAGCAGCCGGACAGGGGGCTCCTACGAGCAGTACTTC
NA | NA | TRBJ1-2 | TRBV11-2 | CASSLATRGADGYTF | TGTGCCAGCAGCTTAGCTACGCGGGGGGCGGATGGCTACACCTTC
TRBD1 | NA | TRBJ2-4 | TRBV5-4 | CASSFQGAGGNIQYF | TGTGCCAGCAGCTTTCAGGGGGCGGGCGGAAACATTCAGTACTTC
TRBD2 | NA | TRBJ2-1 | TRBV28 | CASTPHSWTSSYNEQFF | TGTGCCAGCACCCCCCATTCCTGGACTAGTTCCTACAATGAGCAGTTCTTC
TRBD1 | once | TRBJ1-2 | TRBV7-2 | CASSRGTGGYGYTF | TGTGCCAGCAGCCGCGGGACAGGGGGCTATGGCTACACCTTC
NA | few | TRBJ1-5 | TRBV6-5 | CASSSFGGQPQHF | TGTGCCAGCAGTTCGTTCGGGGGACAGCCCCAGCATTTT
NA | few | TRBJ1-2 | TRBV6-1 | CASSEKPQANYGYTF | TGTGCCAGCAGTGAAAAACCACAGGCTAACTATGGCTACACCTTC
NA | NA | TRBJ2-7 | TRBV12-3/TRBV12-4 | CAGAKDRGEQYF | TGTGCCGGCGCGAAGGACCGGGGCGAGCAGTACTTC
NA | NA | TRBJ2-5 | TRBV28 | CASSLPGGGVETQYF | TGTGCCAGCAGTTTACCGGGCGGCGGGGTGGAGACCCAGTACTTC
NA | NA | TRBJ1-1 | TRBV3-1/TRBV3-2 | CASSQTNLDTEAFF | TGTGCCAGCAGCCAGACAAACTTGGACACTGAAGCTTTCTTT
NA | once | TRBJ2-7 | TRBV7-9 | CASSQPQGEQYF | TGTGCCAGCAGCCAACCTCAGGGAGAGCAGTACTTC
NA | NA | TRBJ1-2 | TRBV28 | CASSLWTGSFYGYTF | TGTGCCAGCAGTTTATGGACAGGTTCGTTCTATGGCTACACCTTC
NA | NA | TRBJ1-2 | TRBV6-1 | CASSEGFTGGYGYTF | TGTGCCAGCAGTGAAGGGTTTACAGGTGGCTATGGCTACACCTTC
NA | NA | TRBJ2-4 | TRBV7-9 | CASSLGAGLAKNIQYF | TGTGCCAGCAGCTTAGGGGCAGGGTTAGCCAAAAACATTCAGTACTTC
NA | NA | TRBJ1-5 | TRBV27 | CASSSGSGQPQHF | TGTGCCAGCAGTTCTGGAAGCGGTCAGCCCCAGCATTTT
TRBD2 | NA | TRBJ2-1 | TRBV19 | CASSIAGGDEQFF | TGTGCCAGTAGTATAGCGGGAGGGGATGAGCAGTTCTTC
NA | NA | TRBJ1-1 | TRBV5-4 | CASSNQQVNTEAFF | TGTGCCAGCAGCAACCAACAGGTGAACACTGAAGCTTTCTTT
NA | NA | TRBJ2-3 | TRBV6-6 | CASSQRQKTTDTQYF | TGTGCCAGCAGTCAAAGACAGAAAACGACAGATACGCAGTATTTT
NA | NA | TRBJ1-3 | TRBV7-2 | CASSQTGTVGNTIYF | TGTGCCAGCAGCCAAACCGGGACTGTCGGAAACACCATATATTTT
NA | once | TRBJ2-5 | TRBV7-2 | CASSSRRSPLETQYF | TGTGCCAGCAGCTCAAGACGGAGCCCCCTAGAGACCCAGTACTTC
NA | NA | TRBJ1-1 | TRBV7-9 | CASRVGPGFGSQAFF | TGTGCCAGCAGGGTAGGACCAGGGTTTGGTTCCCAAGCTTTCTTT
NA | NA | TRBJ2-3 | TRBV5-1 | CASSASQVPDTQYF | TGCGCCAGCAGCGCGTCCCAGGTGCCAGATACGCAGTATTTT
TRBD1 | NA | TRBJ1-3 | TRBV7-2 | CASSLDRVGRNTIYF | TGTGCCAGCAGCCTGGACAGGGTGGGAAGAAACACCATATATTTT
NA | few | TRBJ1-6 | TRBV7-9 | CASSTSSGPNSPLHF | TGTGCCAGCAGCACGAGCTCAGGTCCTAATTCACCCCTCCACTTT
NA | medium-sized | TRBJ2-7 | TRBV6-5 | CASSYSFGHQYEQYF | TGTGCCAGCAGTTACTCCTTTGGACACCAATACGAGCAGTACTTC
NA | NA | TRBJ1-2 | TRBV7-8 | CASSPTGPDGYTF | TGTGCCAGCAGCCCGACAGGTCCCGATGGCTACACCTTC
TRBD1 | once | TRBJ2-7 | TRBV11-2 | CASSLAGTGGLRSSYEQYF | TGTGCCAGCAGCTTAGCCGGGACAGGGGGTCTGAGGAGCTCCTACGAGCAGTACTTC
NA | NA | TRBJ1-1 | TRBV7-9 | CASRGGLGNTEAFF | TGTGCCAGCAGGGGTGGACTGGGGAACACTGAAGCTTTCTTT
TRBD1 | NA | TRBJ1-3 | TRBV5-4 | CASSPWTGSSGNTIYF | TGTGCCAGCAGCCCCTGGACAGGGAGCTCTGGAAACACCATATATTTT
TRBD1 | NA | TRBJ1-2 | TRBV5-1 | CASSFRQGGGYTF | TGCGCCAGCAGCTTCCGACAGGGAGGCGGCTACACCTTC
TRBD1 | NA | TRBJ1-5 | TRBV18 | CASSPLGTGGQPQHF | TGTGCCAGCTCACCTTTGGGGACAGGAGGGCAGCCCCAGCATTTT
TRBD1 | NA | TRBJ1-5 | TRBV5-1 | CASSLGDRDAQPQHF | TGCGCCAGCAGCCTAGGGGACAGGGATGCTCAGCCCCAGCATTTT
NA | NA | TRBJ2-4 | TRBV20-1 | CSASFLNIQYF | TGCAGTGCTAGTTTTCTAAACATTCAGTACTTC
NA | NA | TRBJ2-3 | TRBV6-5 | CASRKRSTDTQYF | TGTGCCAGCCGGAAGCGGAGCACAGATACGCAGTATTTT
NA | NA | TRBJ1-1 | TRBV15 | CATSRGGGGTEAFF | TGTGCCACCAGCAGAGGCGGGGGTGGCACTGAAGCTTTCTTT
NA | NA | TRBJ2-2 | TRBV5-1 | CASSKDFTGELFF | TGCGCCAGCAGCAAGGACTTCACCGGGGAGCTGTTTTTT
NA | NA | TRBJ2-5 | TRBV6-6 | CASSLSLNRAETQYF | TGTGCCAGCAGTTTAAGTTTAAACAGGGCAGAGACCCAGTACTTC
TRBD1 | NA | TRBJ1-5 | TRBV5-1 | CASSLGTGRGQPQHF | TGCGCCAGCAGCCTGGGGACGGGCAGGGGGCAGCCCCAGCATTTT
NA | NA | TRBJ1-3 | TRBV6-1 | CASSEEVRYYEELLPSSGNTIYF | TGTGCCAGCAGTGAAGAGGTCCGGTATTACGAGGAGCTGCTACCGAGCTCTGGAAACACCATATATTTT
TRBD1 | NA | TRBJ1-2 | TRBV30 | CAWNRQGHGYTF | TGTGCCTGGAACCGACAGGGCCATGGCTACACCTTC